Listed below are T cell receptor beta chains from one sample, sequenced in a study of shared clonotypes between healthy human individuals. TCRdb's copy holds only in-frame clones and misses some; the assay was immunoSEQ multiplex PCR. This repertoire shows 1.6 million or so clones, roughly 95% found once; its top ten account for over 1%. The sample taken for sequencing was naive CD4+ T cells sorted from blood. All receptors derive from a man aged 25-45 years in good health. The CDR3 runs from the conserved cysteine through the conserved F or W. D genes are given only for firm matches. The size of a clone is reported for some rows only, either as once, few or many, or as a class for expanded clones.

>TRBV10-2|TRBD2|.|TRBJ2-2
TGCGCCAGCAGTGAGTCTAGCGGGAGGGGGATCGGGGAGCTGTTTTTT
CASSESSGRGIGELFF
>TRBV7-3|.|.|TRBJ2-1
TGTGCCAGCAGCACCGGGACTTACAATGAGCAGTTCTTC
CASSTGTYNEQFF
>TRBV7-6|.|.|TRBJ2-7
TGTGCCAGCAGCCATGGGCCCTACGAGCAGTACTTC
CASSHGPYEQYF
>TRBV4-3|TRBD2|.|TRBJ2-7
TGCGCCAGCAGCCAGGGACTAGTCAAGAGCTACGAGCAGTACTTC
CASSQGLVKSYEQYF
>TRBV9|TRBD2|.|TRBJ2-5
TGTGCCAGCAGCCGTACTAGCGGGAGGGCCCGAGAGACCCAGTACTTC
CASSRTSGRARETQYF
>TRBV6-5|.|.|TRBJ2-7
TGTGCCAGCGGGGTTAGTAGCTCCTACGAGCAGTACTTC
CASGVSSSYEQYF
>TRBV28|.|.|TRBJ2-7
TGTGCCAGCAGTCCGCATTCTGGAGGACTGGCGTTTGGCGAGCAGTACTTC
CASSPHSGGLAFGEQYF
>TRBV30|.|.|TRBJ2-7
TGTGCCTGGAGTATTGGGCGGTTCGGGTACGAGCAGTACTTC
CAWSIGRFGYEQYF
>TRBV2|TRBD2|.|TRBJ2-3
TGTGCCAGCAGAGACGGGACTAGCGCAGATACGCAGTATTTT
CASRDGTSADTQYF
>TRBV28|.|once|TRBJ1-2
TGTGCCAGCAGTTTAAACGCAAACTATGGCTACACCTTC
CASSLNANYGYTF
>TRBV9|TRBD1|.|TRBJ1-2
TGTGCCAGCAGCTCCCGGACAGGTGGCTACACCTTC
CASSSRTGGYTF
>TRBV5-1|.|once|TRBJ1-2
TGCGCCAGCAGCTCCTCCGAGGGTCGATATGGCTACACCTTC
CASSSSEGRYGYTF
>TRBV10-3|.|.|TRBJ2-1
TGTGCCATCAGTGAGACGTCTTGGGTAGGCAATGAGCAGTTCTTC
CAISETSWVGNEQFF
>TRBV28|.|.|TRBJ2-7
TGTGCCAGCAGTCCCCCAGGCCAGAGCGACCACGAGCAGTACTTC
CASSPPGQSDHEQYF
>TRBV13|.|.|TRBJ2-7
TGTGCCAGCAGCAGGGGCCAGGTCCCGACGGAGCAGTACTTC
CASSRGQVPTEQYF
>TRBV5-1|.|.|TRBJ2-6
TGCGCCAGCAGCCGCGGGGACAGTACCGCCTCTGGGGCCAACGTCCTGACTTTC
CASSRGDSTASGANVLTF
>TRBV7-9|.|.|TRBJ1-4
TGTGCCAGCAGCACACAGGGAGCGGAAGAAAAACTGTTTTTT
CASSTQGAEEKLFF
>TRBV7-2|TRBD2|.|TRBJ2-3
TGTGCCAGCAGCTTATCAGCGGGAGTTGATACGCAGTATTTT
CASSLSAGVDTQYF
>TRBV2|.|.|TRBJ1-5
TGTGCCAGCAGTGAAGGGACAGACCTATATAGCAATCAGCCCCAGCATTTT
CASSEGTDLYSNQPQHF
>TRBV5-4|.|.|TRBJ1-4
TGTGCCAGCAGCTCTCAGGGTAGTGGTAGTGAAAAACTGTTTTTT
CASSSQGSGSEKLFF
>TRBV4-1|.|.|TRBJ2-5
TGCGCCAGCAGCCAAGATAGAATGGGCCTAGGGGGTTTGACGGAGACCCAGTACTTC
CASSQDRMGLGGLTETQYF
>TRBV29-1|TRBD2|.|TRBJ2-5
TGCAGCGTGCTAGCGGGAGAGACCCAGTACTTC
CSVLAGETQYF
>TRBV2|.|.|TRBJ2-7
TGTGCCAGCAGTCTATCCGTCGGACAGTCCTACGAGCAGTACTTC
CASSLSVGQSYEQYF
>TRBV11-2|.|.|TRBJ1-2
TGTGCCAGCAGCGTAGGAGGGAGCGCCAACTATGGCTACACCTTC
CASSVGGSANYGYTF
>TRBV6-5|TRBD1|.|TRBJ1-1
TGTGCCAGCAGTTACGGACAGGGAAGGGACACTGAAGCTTTCTTT
CASSYGQGRDTEAFF
>TRBV5-6|.|once|TRBJ2-6
TGTGCCAGCAGCCTATTTGGGGACTCTGGGGCCAACGTCCTGACTTTC
CASSLFGDSGANVLTF
>TRBV11-2|.|.|TRBJ2-1
TGTGCCAGCAGCTTAGAGACCGGGAGTGAGCAGTTCTTC
CASSLETGSEQFF
>TRBV28|TRBD1|.|TRBJ1-5
TGTGCCAGTTATACAGGGGTCAATCAGCCCCAGCATTTT
CASYTGVNQPQHF
>TRBV18|.|.|TRBJ2-1
TGTGCCAGCTCAACCCAGGGGGGGACCTACAATGAGCAGTTCTTC
CASSTQGGTYNEQFF
>TRBV4-1|TRBD1|.|TRBJ1-4
TGCGCCAGCAGCCAAGTCCTTCAGGGGGTCGCGGAAAAACTGTTTTTT
CASSQVLQGVAEKLFF
>TRBV2|.|.|TRBJ1-3
TGTGCCAGCAGCCAGAGGGGGGGAAACACCATATATTTT
CASSQRGGNTIYF
>TRBV5-1|TRBD1|few|TRBJ2-1
TGCGCCAGCAGCCCTGGGACAGGGTGGGGCAATGAGCAGTTCTTC
CASSPGTGWGNEQFF
>TRBV21-1|.|.|TRBJ1-3
TGTGCCAGCGGCCCGGGCGGAAACACCATATATTTT
CASGPGGNTIYF
>TRBV4-1|TRBD1|.|TRBJ1-5
TGCGCCAGCAGCCAGATGGGACAGGGCCGCCAGCCCCAGCATTTT
CASSQMGQGRQPQHF
>TRBV25-1|.|.|TRBJ2-1
TGTGCCAGCGGGGGAGACAGAATCTCCTACAATGAGCAGTTCTTC
CASGGDRISYNEQFF
>TRBV4-1|.|.|TRBJ1-1
TGCGCCAGCAGCCAAGATAACAGGGTGGCTGAAGCTTTCTTT
CASSQDNRVAEAFF
>TRBV28|.|.|TRBJ1-1
TGTGCCAGCGGACCCCCGGGACAGAACACTGAAGCTTTCTTT
CASGPPGQNTEAFF
>TRBV7-2|.|.|TRBJ2-1
TGTGCCAGCAGCTTAATGGGCCCCGCCTACAATGAGCAGTTCTTC
CASSLMGPAYNEQFF
>TRBV18|TRBD1|once|TRBJ2-1
TGTGCCAGCTCACCACTAATAGGGGGCAGGGGGCTATACAATGAGCAGTTCTTC
CASSPLIGGRGLYNEQFF
>TRBV5-4|.|.|TRBJ1-2
TGTGCCAGCAGCCCCGGGCGCCTTGAGACAGCAGCACCCTATGGCTACACCTTC
CASSPGRLETAAPYGYTF